Included here is one T cell receptor beta chain sequence, with context. With 6 bases clipped from V and 4 bases from J, the junction kept 8 bases outside the gene matches. This CDR3 is 15 amino acids long. CDR1 and CDR2 (germline): MDHEN, SYDVKM. The data stem from a study of blood T cell repertoires in COVID-19. Sequencing used immunoSEQ multiplex PCR; TCRdb keeps in-frame clones, though not all of them. The repertoire consists of fewer than 500,000 clones, with 80% to 90% occurring once and the leading ten covering approximately 4.5%. V is TRBV28 and J is TRBJ2-7, with TRBD1 matching over 11 bases. The TCR sequence derives from a woman aged 25 to 39 with acute or convalescent COVID-19. The sample was peripheral blood. Here the CDR3 reads CASSPQGQGVYEQYF. CDR3 sequence (DNA): TGTGCCAGCAGCCCCCAGGGACAGGGGGTGTACGAGCAGTACTTC. Looking up the rest from reference TRBV28 and TRBJ2-7 gives the full variable domain: DVKVTQSSRYLVKRTGEKVFLECVQDMDHENMFWYRQDPGLGLRLIYFSYDVKMKEKGDIPEGYSVSREKKERFSLILESASTNQTSMYLCASSPQGQGVYEQYFGPGTRLTVT.